A single T cell receptor beta chain is shown here with its context. Random hexamers served to reverse transcribe roughly 0.5 to 1 ug RNA. Coverage of TCR beta CDR3 amplification by immunoSEQ multiplex PCR extended to 54 Vbeta and 13 Jbeta. TCRdb reprocessed the immunoSEQ multiplex PCR reads with MiXCR, giving one entry per CDR3 protein. Of 400,000 to 550,000 distinct CDR3 sequences listed, more than 80% were seen once; the top ten hold roughly 0.1%. The data were obtained in a study of CD8 T cells in Susac syndrome. The multiple sclerosis controls were treatment-naive patients with relapsing-remitting disease that was stable or active. Negative isolation was used for CD8+ and CD4+ T cells, and FACS enrichment was applied to TEMRA cells. The specimen was CD8+ T cells from PBMCs. The receptor was isolated from a human donor with multiple sclerosis.

CDR3 sequence: CASSTFPGKWRGDTEAFF. The CDR3 coding sequence is TGTGCCAGCAGCACCTTCCCGGGGAAGTGGAGAGGGGACACTGAAGCTTTCTTT. V is TRBV6-1 and J is TRBJ1-1; D might be TRBD1 (5 bases). The CDR3 extends over 18 amino acids. Germline CDR1 MNHNS, CDR2 SASEGT. Trimming removed 6 bases from V and 3 bases from J, with 26 bases in between.